This TCR beta chain was retrieved from a study of blood T cell repertoires in COVID-19. As originally analysed: Amplification from reference gene primers served as the basis for estimated nucleated cell counts. Assay used: immunoSEQ multiplex PCR; TCRdb lists only in-frame clones, some missing. V, J and clone size are those of that table, while D and trimming were read from the DNA. The sample has hundreds of thousands of clones, around 91% seen once. V was clipped by 2 bases and J by 4 bases; unmatched bases: 7. Germline-derived CDR1 and CDR2 are SGHAT and FQNNGV. This CDR3 region has 17 residues. Sequencing was done on a sample of PBMCs or T cells enriched from blood (not recorded which). The genes are TRBV11-2 and TRBJ2-2; 10 nucleotides line up with TRBD2. The receptor's source is a woman between 35 and 50 years old who had recovered from COVID-19. The CDR3 nucleotides are TGTGCCAGCAGCTTAAACAGCGGGGGGGTCGGCACCGGGGAGCTGTTTTTT. It encodes CASSLNSGGVGTGELFF.